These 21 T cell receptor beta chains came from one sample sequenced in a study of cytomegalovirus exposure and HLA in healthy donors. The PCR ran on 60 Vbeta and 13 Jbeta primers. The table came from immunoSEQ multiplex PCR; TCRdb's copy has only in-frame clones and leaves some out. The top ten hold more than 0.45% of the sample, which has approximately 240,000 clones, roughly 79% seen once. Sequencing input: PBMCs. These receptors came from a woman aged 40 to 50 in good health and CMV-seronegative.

As DNA, the CDR3 is TGTGCCAGCAGTTACCCCCAGAACACTGAAGCTTTCTTT. Amino acid sequence: CASSYPQNTEAFF. This chain joins TRBV6-6 and TRBJ1-1; D is undetermined. V gave up 2 bases and J gave up 1 base, with 5 bases separating them. The CDR3 is made up of 13 amino acids. CDR1 and CDR2 from the germline V gene are MNHNY and SVGAGI (reference sequence).

The CDR3 sequence is CASSFIRGDEGAFEQYF. In nucleotides, the CDR3 is TGTGCCAGCAGTTTTATCCGCGGGGACGAGGGGGCGTTCGAGCAGTACTTC. The chain carries TRBV27 and TRBJ2-7; maybe TRBD1 (7 bases). Trimming took off 3 bases at V and 6 bases at J, with 24 bases between the two ends. Germline CDR1 MNHEY, CDR2 SMNVEV (reference sequence). The CDR3 loop spans 17 amino acids.

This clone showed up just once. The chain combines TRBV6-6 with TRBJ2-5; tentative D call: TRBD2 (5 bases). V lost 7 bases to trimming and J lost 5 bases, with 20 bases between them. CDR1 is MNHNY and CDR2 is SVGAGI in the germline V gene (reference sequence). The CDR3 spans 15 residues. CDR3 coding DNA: TGTGCCAGCAACCCGGTGGTCTCCGGGGTGGAGACCCAGTACTTC. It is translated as CASNPVVSGVETQYF.

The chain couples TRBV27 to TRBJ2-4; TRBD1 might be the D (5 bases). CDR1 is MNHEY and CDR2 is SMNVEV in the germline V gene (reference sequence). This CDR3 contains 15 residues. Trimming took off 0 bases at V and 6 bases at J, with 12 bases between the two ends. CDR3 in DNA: TGTGCCAGCAGTTTATCAAGGGGATTGTTAAACATTCAGTACTTC. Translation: CASSLSRGLLNIQYF.

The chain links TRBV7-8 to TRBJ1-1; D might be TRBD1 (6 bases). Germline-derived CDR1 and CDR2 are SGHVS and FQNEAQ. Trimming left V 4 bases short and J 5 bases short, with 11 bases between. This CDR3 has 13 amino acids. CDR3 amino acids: CASSYGTSTEAFF. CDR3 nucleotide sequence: TGTGCCAGCAGCTACGGGACAAGTACTGAAGCTTTCTTT. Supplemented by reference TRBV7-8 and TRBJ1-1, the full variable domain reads GAGVSQSPRYKVAKRGQDVALRCDPISGHVSLFWYQQALGQGPEFLTYFQNEAQLDKSGLPSDRFFAERPEGSVSTLKIQRTQQEDSAVYLCASSYGTSTEAFFGQGTRLTVV.

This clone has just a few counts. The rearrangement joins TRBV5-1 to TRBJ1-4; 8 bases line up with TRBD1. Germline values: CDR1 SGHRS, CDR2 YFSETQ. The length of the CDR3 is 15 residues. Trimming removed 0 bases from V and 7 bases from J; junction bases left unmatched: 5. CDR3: CASSLGAGGGEKLFF. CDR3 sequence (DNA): TGCGCCAGCAGCTTGGGGGCAGGGGGCGGTGAAAAACTGTTTTTT.

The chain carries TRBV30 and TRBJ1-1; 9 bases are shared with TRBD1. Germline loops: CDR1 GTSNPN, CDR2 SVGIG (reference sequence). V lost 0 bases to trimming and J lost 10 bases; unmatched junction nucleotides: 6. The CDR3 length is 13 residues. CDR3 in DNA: TGTGCCTGGAGTGTACAGGGGGCGCCGAGAGCTTTCTTT. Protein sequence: CAWSVQGAPRAFF.

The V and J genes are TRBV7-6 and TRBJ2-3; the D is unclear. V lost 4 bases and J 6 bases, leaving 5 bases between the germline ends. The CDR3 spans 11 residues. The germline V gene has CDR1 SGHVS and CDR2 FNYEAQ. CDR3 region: CASSSYDTQYF. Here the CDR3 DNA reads TGTGCCAGCAGCTCCTACGATACGCAGTATTTT.

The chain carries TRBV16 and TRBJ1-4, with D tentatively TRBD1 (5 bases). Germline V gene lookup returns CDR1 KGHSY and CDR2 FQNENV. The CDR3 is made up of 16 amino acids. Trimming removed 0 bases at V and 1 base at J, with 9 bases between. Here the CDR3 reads CASSQSNRQTNEKLFF. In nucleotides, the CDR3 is TGTGCCAGCAGCCAATCGAACAGGCAAACTAATGAAAAACTGTTTTTT.

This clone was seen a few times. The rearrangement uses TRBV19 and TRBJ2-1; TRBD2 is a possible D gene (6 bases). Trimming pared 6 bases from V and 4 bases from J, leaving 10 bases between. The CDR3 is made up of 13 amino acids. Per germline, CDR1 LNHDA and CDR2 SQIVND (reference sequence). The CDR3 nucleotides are TGTGCCAGTAGCGGGGGACTTTACAATGAGCAGTTCTTC. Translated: CASSGGLYNEQFF.

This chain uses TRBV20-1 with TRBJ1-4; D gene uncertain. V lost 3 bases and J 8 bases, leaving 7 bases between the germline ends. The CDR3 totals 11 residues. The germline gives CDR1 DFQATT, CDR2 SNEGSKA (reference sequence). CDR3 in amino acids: CSASLLEKLFF. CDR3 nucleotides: TGCAGTGCTAGCCTACTCGAAAAACTGTTTTTT.

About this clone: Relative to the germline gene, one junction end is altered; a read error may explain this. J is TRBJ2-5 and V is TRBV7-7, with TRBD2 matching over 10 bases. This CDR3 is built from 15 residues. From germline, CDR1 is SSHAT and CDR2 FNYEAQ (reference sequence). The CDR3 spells CASSLSGGVQETQYF. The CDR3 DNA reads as TGTGCTAGCAGCTTAAGCGGGGGGGTCCAAGAGACCCAGTACTTC.

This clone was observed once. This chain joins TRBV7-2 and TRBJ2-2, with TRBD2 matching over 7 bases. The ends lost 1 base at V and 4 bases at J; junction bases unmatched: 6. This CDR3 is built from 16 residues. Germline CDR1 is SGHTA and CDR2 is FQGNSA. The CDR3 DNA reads TGTGCCAGCAGCTTAGTGGGAGGGAGCGGCACCGGGGAGCTGTTTTTT. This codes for CASSLVGGSGTGELFF.

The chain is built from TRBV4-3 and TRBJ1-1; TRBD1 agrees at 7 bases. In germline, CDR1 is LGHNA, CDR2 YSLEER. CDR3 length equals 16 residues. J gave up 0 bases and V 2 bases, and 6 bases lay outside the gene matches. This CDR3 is CASSQRGGRMNTEAFF. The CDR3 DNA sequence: TGCGCCAGCAGCCAACGAGGGGGCAGGATGAACACTGAAGCTTTCTTT.

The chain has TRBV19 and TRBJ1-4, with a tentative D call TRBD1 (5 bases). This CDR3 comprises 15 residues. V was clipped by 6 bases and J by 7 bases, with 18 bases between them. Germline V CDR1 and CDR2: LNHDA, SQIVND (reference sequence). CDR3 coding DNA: TGTGCCAGTAGAAACGCTTTGGGTACAGGTGAAAAACTGTTTTTT. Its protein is CASRNALGTGEKLFF. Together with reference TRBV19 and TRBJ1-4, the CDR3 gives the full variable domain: DGGITQSPKYLFRKEGQNVTLSCEQNLNHDAMYWYRQDPGQGLRLIYYSQIVNDFQKGDIAEGYSVSREKKESFPLTVTSAQKNPTAFYLCASRNALGTGEKLFFGSGTQLSVL.

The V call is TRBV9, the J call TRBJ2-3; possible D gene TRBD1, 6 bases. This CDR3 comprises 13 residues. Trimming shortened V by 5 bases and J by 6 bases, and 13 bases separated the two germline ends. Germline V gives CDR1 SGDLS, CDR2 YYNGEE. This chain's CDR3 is CASSRTGSDTQYF. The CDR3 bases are TGTGCCAGCAGTCGAACAGGGTCGGATACGCAGTATTTT.

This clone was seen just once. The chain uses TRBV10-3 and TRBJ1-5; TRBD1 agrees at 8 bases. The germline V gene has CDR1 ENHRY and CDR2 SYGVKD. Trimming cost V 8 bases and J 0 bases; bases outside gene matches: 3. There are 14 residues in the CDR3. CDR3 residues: CAIWTGYSNQPQHF. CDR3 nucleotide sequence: TGTGCCATCTGGACAGGGTATAGCAATCAGCCCCAGCATTTT.

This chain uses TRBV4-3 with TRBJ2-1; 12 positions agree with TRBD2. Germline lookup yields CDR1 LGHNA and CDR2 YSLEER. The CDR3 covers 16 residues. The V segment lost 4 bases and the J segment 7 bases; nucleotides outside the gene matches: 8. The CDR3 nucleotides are TGCGCCAGCAGCCCAGAGCCTAGCGGGGGGGAAAATGAGCAGTTCTTC. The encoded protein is CASSPEPSGGENEQFF.

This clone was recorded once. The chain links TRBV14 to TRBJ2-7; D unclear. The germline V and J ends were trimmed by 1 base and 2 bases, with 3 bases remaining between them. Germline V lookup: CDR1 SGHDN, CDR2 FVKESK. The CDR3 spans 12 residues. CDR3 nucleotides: TGTGCCAGCAGCCAAGTCACCTACGAGCAGTACTTC. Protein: CASSQVTYEQYF.

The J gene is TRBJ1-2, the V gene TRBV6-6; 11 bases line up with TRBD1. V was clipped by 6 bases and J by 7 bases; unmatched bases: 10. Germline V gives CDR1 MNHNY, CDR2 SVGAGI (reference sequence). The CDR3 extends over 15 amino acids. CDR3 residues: CASSTARTGGIGYTF. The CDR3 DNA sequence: TGTGCCAGCAGCACCGCGCGGACAGGGGGCATTGGCTACACCTTC.

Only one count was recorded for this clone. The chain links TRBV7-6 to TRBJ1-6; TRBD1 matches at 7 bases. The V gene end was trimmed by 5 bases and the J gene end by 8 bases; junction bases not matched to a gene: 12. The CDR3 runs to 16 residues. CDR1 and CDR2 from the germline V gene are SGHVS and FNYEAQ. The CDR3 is CASSLTIGGRYSPLHF. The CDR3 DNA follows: TGTGCCAGCAGCCTCACGATAGGGGGCCGCTATTCACCCCTCCACTTT. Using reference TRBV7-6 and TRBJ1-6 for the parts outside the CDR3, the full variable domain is GAGVSQSPRYKVTKRGQDVALRCDPISGHVSLYWYRQALGQGPEFLTYFNYEAQQDKSGLPNDRFSAERPEGSISTLTIQRTEQRDSAMYRCASSLTIGGRYSPLHFGNGTRLTVT.